The present entry profiles one TCR beta chain with its context. This entry comes from a study of OX40 agonist ivuxolimab in advanced cancers. The method was immunoSEQ multiplex PCR; TCRdb's version includes in-frame clones alone and lacks a portion of them. This table has tens of thousands of clones, 90% appearing once. Germline assignment: CDR1 SEHNR and CDR2 FQNEAQ (reference sequence). The CDR3 has 12 residues. The V end lost 10 bases, the J end lost 0 bases, and 10 bases lay between the germline ends. This receptor was taken from an adult with an advanced solid tumor such as melanoma, head and neck, liver or kidney cancer. V usage is TRBV7-9 and J usage is TRBJ2-7, with D perhaps matching TRBD1 (5 bases). This specimen was CD4+ or CD8+ T cells sorted from blood, taken in a trial of the OX40 agonist ivuxolimab. CDR3 in DNA: TGTGCCATCCAACAGGACTCCTACGAGCAGTACTTC. It codes for CAIQQDSYEQYF.